What follows are 24 T cell receptor beta chains derived from one specimen sequenced in a study of blood T cell repertoires in COVID-19. Sequencing was performed with immunoSEQ multiplex PCR; in TCRdb, only in-frame clones are kept and a portion is missing. The table has approximately 250,000 clones, 88% seen once. The specimen was PBMCs or T cells enriched from blood (not recorded which). The receptors were sampled from a woman aged 55-69 years in a cohort exposed to, infected with or recovered from COVID-19 (not recorded which).

The chain recombines TRBV14 with TRBJ2-1; 10 nucleotides align to TRBD1. V lost 4 bases to trimming and J lost 4 bases; unmatched junction nucleotides: 4. The CDR3 consists of 15 residues. Germline V lookup: CDR1 SGHDN, CDR2 FVKESK. This CDR3 is CASSRRTGGYNEQFF. The CDR3 DNA sequence: TGTGCCAGCAGCCGCAGGACAGGGGGATACAATGAGCAGTTCTTC.

DNA of the CDR3: TGTGCCAGCCGTATCAGGGGGCTCATCGAGCAGTACTTC. Protein: CASRIRGLIEQYF. The J gene is TRBJ2-7, the V gene TRBV28, with 8 bases lining up with TRBD1. V shed 8 bases, J shed 6 bases, and the junction held 9 bases outside the gene matches. This CDR3 contains 13 residues. The germline gives CDR1 MDHEN, CDR2 SYDVKM.

The rearrangement joins TRBV6-1 to TRBJ2-4, with TRBD1 matching over 8 bases. CDR1 is MNHNS and CDR2 is SASEGT in the germline V gene. Germline trimming cut 0 bases from V and 8 bases from J; bases unmatched to any gene: 6. The CDR3 totals 15 residues. CDR3 sequence reads: CASSEAGQGRDIQYF. The CDR3 coding sequence is TGTGCCAGCAGTGAAGCCGGACAGGGTCGGGACATTCAGTACTTC.

CDR3 region: CASSQDFTISGANVLTF. The CDR3, as DNA: TGCGCCAGCAGCCAAGATTTTACTATCTCTGGGGCCAACGTCCTGACTTTC. The gene calls are TRBV4-1 and TRBJ2-6; D is ambiguous. Germline-derived CDR1 and CDR2 are MGHRA and YSYEKL. V was pared by 0 bases and J by 0 bases, with 9 bases between. The CDR3 is made up of 17 amino acids.

The chain combines TRBV6-5 with TRBJ1-2; D is possibly TRBD1 (6 bases). Germline CDR1 reads MNHEY; CDR2 reads SVGAGI. CDR3 length equals 15 residues. The V end lost 6 bases, the J end lost 2 bases, and 16 bases lay between the germline ends. Here the CDR3 DNA reads TGTGCCAGCAGATCATCGGGACACCTAAACTATGGCTACACCTTC. Its translation is CASRSSGHLNYGYTF.

The chain combines TRBV7-2 with TRBJ1-2, with D unclear. Germline V gene sequence: CDR1 SGHTA, CDR2 FQGNSA. The CDR3 sequence is 12 residues long. The V and J ends lost 7 bases and 4 bases respectively, with 10 bases between them. CDR3 in amino acids: CASTIAGYGYTF. CDR3 coding DNA: TGTGCCAGCACCATAGCCGGCTATGGCTACACCTTC.

This sequence joins TRBV7-3 and TRBJ2-5, with 7 bases aligning to TRBD1. The CDR3 is made up of 12 amino acids. In germline, CDR1 is SGHTA, CDR2 FQGTGA. Trimming cost V 3 bases and J 5 bases; bases outside gene matches: 0. As DNA, the CDR3 is TGTGCCAGCAGCTTGGACAGGGAGACCCAGTACTTC. It codes for CASSLDRETQYF.

This clone was observed once. The chain combines TRBV7-6 with TRBJ2-1; 7 bases match TRBD1. V lost 5 bases and J lost 2; bases outside the gene matches: 6. From germline, CDR1 is SGHVS and CDR2 FNYEAQ. The CDR3 contains 15 residues. The CDR3 loop is CASSPTGTAYNEQFF. The DNA of the CDR3 is TGTGCCAGCAGCCCCACCGGGACAGCCTACAATGAGCAGTTCTTC.

The J gene is TRBJ2-6, the V gene TRBV28; D gene unclear. Per germline, CDR1 MDHEN and CDR2 SYDVKM. V lost 5 bases and J lost 1, with 12 bases in between. The CDR3 runs 16 residues. CDR3 in DNA: TGTGCCAGCAGTCCCCTGACTTATTCTGGGGCCAACGTCCTGACTTTC. Its translation: CASSPLTYSGANVLTF. Filled out from reference TRBV28 and TRBJ2-6, the complete variable domain reads DVKVTQSSRYLVKRTGEKVFLECVQDMDHENMFWYRQDPGLGLRLIYFSYDVKMKEKGDIPEGYSVSREKKERFSLILESASTNQTSMYLCASSPLTYSGANVLTFGAGSRLTVL.

This chain uses TRBV24-1 with TRBJ1-5; 7 bases align to TRBD1. In germline, CDR1 is KGHDR, CDR2 SFDVKD. The junction had 14 bases not matched to a gene; V was cut back by 4 bases and J by 0 bases. The CDR3 covers 19 residues. CDR3 residues: CATSDSRQGQGYSNQPQHF. CDR3 nucleotides: TGTGCCACCAGTGACTCCCGACAGGGCCAAGGGTATAGCAATCAGCCCCAGCATTTT.

The chain uses TRBV29-1 and TRBJ2-1, with 11 bases that match TRBD2. The V gene's germline CDR1 is SQVTM and CDR2 ANQGSEA. V trimming: 4 bases; J trimming: 8 bases; junction bases outside the gene matches: 4. The CDR3 loop spans 13 amino acids. This CDR3 reads CSVVAGGPDEQFF. The CDR3 bases are TGCAGCGTTGTAGCGGGAGGGCCAGATGAGCAGTTCTTC.

The J gene is TRBJ1-1, the V gene TRBV2; a weak D match, TRBD1 (6 bases). Trimming took 3 bases from V and 8 from J, leaving 16 bases between them. Germline V gives CDR1 SNHLY, CDR2 FYNNEI. The CDR3 extends over 14 amino acids. CDR3: CASSDPGGGTEAFF. CDR3 DNA sequence: TGTGCCAGCAGTGACCCCGGGGGGGGGACAGAAGCTTTCTTT.

V usage is TRBV18 and J usage is TRBJ2-7; D possibly corresponds to TRBD2 (5 bases). Germline V lookup: CDR1 KGHSH, CDR2 LQKENI. This CDR3 has 15 amino acids. V shed 4 bases and J shed 3 bases, with 16 bases lying between them. The CDR3 bases are TGTGCCAGCTCACTACTCCCGGGATCTAACTACGAGCAGTACTTC. Protein sequence: CASSLLPGSNYEQYF.

This chain joins TRBV7-2 and TRBJ2-2; 7 bases align to TRBD1. Germline-derived CDR1 and CDR2 are SGHTA and FQGNSA. The CDR3 extends over 16 amino acids. Trimming removed 6 bases from V and 1 base from J; junction bases left unmatched: 8. The CDR3 coding sequence is TGTGCCAGCAGACGAGGGGGCGCCGAGAACACCGGGGAGCTGTTTTTT. The encoded protein is CASRRGGAENTGELFF.

V gene TRBV5-5 combines with J gene TRBJ2-7, with 7 positions matching TRBD1. The length of the CDR3 is 15 residues. Germline CDR1 SGHKS, CDR2 YYEKEE (reference sequence). V lost 4 bases, J lost 4 bases, and 11 bases stayed unmatched. DNA for the CDR3: TGTGCCAGCAGCCGTGCCGGACAGGAATTTTACGAGCAGTACTTC. This codes for CASSRAGQEFYEQYF.

This clone occurred once. Other DNA variants within this sample encode the same CDR3. This sequence joins TRBV4-2 and TRBJ2-7; the match to TRBD1 covers 7 bases. CDR3 length equals 14 residues. V trimming: 1 base; J trimming: 3 bases; junction bases outside the gene matches: 3. CDR1 is LGHNA, CDR2 YNFKEQ, per germline. The DNA for the CDR3 is TGTGCCAGCAGCCAAGGACAGGGAAGCTACGAGCAGTACTTC. Residues: CASSQGQGSYEQYF.

This clone has only one observation. The CDR3 loop reads CASSPGTSGRMDEQFF. In DNA, the CDR3 is TGTGCCAGCAGCCCGGGGACTAGCGGGAGGATGGATGAGCAGTTCTTC. The chain uses TRBV7-9 and TRBJ2-1; 15 nucleotides agree with TRBD2. V lost 5 bases and J lost 8; bases outside the gene matches: 7. The CDR3 consists of 16 residues. CDR1 is SEHNR and CDR2 is FQNEAQ in the germline V gene (reference sequence).

The chain recombines TRBV7-3 with TRBJ2-1; 10 bases agree with TRBD2. The CDR3 extends over 15 amino acids. The V segment lost 5 bases and the J segment 0 bases; nucleotides outside the gene matches: 1. The germline V gene encodes CDR1 SGHTA and CDR2 FQGTGA. The CDR3 sequence: CASSPSGSSYNEQFF. The CDR3 DNA reads TGTGCCAGCAGCCCTAGCGGGAGCTCCTACAATGAGCAGTTCTTC.

The rearrangement joins TRBV7-8 to TRBJ1-2; unclear D gene. Germline CDR1 is SGHVS and CDR2 is FQNEAQ. Trimming took 1 base from V and 2 from J, leaving 11 bases between them. This CDR3 is 15 amino acids long. CDR3 nucleotide sequence: TGTGCCAGCAGCTTAGTTTGGGAGGGCAACTATGGCTACACCTTC. This encodes CASSLVWEGNYGYTF.

The V gene is TRBV19, the J gene TRBJ1-2, with D possibly being TRBD1 (5 bases). Trimming removed 3 bases from V and 4 bases from J, with 9 bases in between. This CDR3 is built from 13 residues. From germline, CDR1 is LNHDA and CDR2 SQIVND (reference sequence). This CDR3 reads CASSMVGLYGYTF. In nucleotides, the CDR3 is TGTGCCAGTAGTATGGTGGGGCTCTATGGCTACACCTTC.

CDR3 residues: CASERPSSRSNTEAFF. CDR3 coding DNA: TGTGCCAGCGAGCGTCCTTCGTCCCGGAGCAACACTGAAGCTTTCTTT. This sequence joins TRBV6-6 and TRBJ1-1; D gene unclear. CDR1 is MNHNY, CDR2 SVGAGI, per germline (reference sequence). Trimming removed 8 bases from V and 2 bases from J, with 21 bases in between. The CDR3 runs to 16 residues.

The rearrangement joins TRBV28 to TRBJ2-7; 7 bases are a match to TRBD2. The germline V gene has CDR1 MDHEN and CDR2 SYDVKM. The junction had 20 bases not matched to a gene; V was cut back by 6 bases and J by 0 bases. This CDR3 is 19 amino acids long. CDR3 sequence reads: CASSPRVASGPISSYEQYF. DNA of the CDR3: TGTGCCAGCAGCCCCAGGGTTGCTAGCGGCCCGATTAGCTCCTACGAGCAGTACTTC.

The chain combines TRBV7-2 with TRBJ2-1; D is possibly TRBD1 (6 bases). Germline assignment: CDR1 SGHTA and CDR2 FQGNSA. CDR3 size: 18 residues. V lost 1 base, J lost 0 bases, and 16 bases lay in between. The CDR3 region is CASSLEGGGASSYNEQFF. The CDR3 region has the DNA TGTGCCAGCAGCTTAGAAGGGGGTGGCGCCAGCTCCTACAATGAGCAGTTCTTC.

V usage is TRBV4-1 and J usage is TRBJ2-6; 11 bases are a match to TRBD2. CDR3 length: 18 residues. The V segment lost 0 bases and the J segment 4 bases; nucleotides outside the gene matches: 5. CDR1 and CDR2 from the germline V gene are MGHRA and YSYEKL. The DNA of the CDR3 is TGCGCCAGCAGCCAAGACCCTAGCGGGAGGTACGGGGCCAACGTCCTGACTTTC. Protein sequence: CASSQDPSGRYGANVLTF.